This is a list of T cell receptor beta chains from one sample in a study of blood T cell repertoires in COVID-19. The protocol was immunoSEQ multiplex PCR, while the TCRdb copy is restricted to in-frame clones and leaves out a portion. The sample records tens of thousands of clones, around 85% being singletons. The sequenced sample consisted of peripheral blood. All receptors derive from a human donor in a cohort sampled during active COVID-19. Both conserved end residues are part of each CDR3. A D gene is named only where the DNA matches it firmly. A row's size may be missing; if present it is once, few, many or a size class.

cdr3_aa,cdr3_nt,v_call,d_call,clone_size,j_call
CASSQRSYEQYF,TGTGCCAGCAGCCAACGGAGCTACGAGCAGTACTTC,TRBV7-2,NA,NA,TRBJ2-7
CASSDSSGGADTQYF,TGTGCCAGCAGTGACTCTAGCGGGGGGGCAGATACGCAGTATTTT,TRBV6-4,TRBD2,many,TRBJ2-3
CASSPQTGASGDEQYF,TGTGCCAGCAGCCCCCAGACAGGGGCTTCCGGGGACGAGCAGTACTTC,TRBV5-6,TRBD1,NA,TRBJ2-7
CASSYLLVGGTEAFF,TGTGCCAGCAGTTATCTATTAGTAGGGGGAACTGAAGCTTTCTTT,TRBV6-2/TRBV6-3,NA,NA,TRBJ1-1
CASSLSGRQYF,TGTGCCAGCAGTCTAAGCGGGCGGCAGTATTTT,TRBV6-5,NA,NA,TRBJ2-3
CAWNTGTSDTQYF,TGTGCCTGGAATACCGGGACATCAGATACGCAGTATTTT,TRBV30,NA,NA,TRBJ2-3
CASSQGPLTNEKLFF,TGTGCCAGCAGCCAAGGGCCGCTAACTAATGAAAAACTGTTTTTT,TRBV3-1/TRBV3-2,NA,NA,TRBJ1-4
CASSLRDRGPSNTGELFF,TGTGCCAGCAGCTTAAGGGACAGGGGGCCCTCGAACACCGGGGAGCTGTTTTTT,TRBV7-2,TRBD1,once,TRBJ2-2
CSATTPETQYF,TGCAGTGCCACAACACCCGAGACCCAGTACTTC,TRBV20-1,NA,NA,TRBJ2-5
CASSLGPRGINEQFF,TGTGCCAGCAGCTTAGGTCCTAGGGGAATCAATGAGCAGTTCTTC,TRBV7-2,NA,NA,TRBJ2-1
CASSPAGLAGGEQYF,TGTGCCAGCAGCCCTGCGGGACTAGCGGGAGGGGAGCAGTACTTC,TRBV7-3,TRBD2,NA,TRBJ2-7
CASGTSIYNEQFF,TGTGCCAGCGGGACTAGCATCTACAATGAGCAGTTCTTC,TRBV11-3,TRBD2,NA,TRBJ2-1
CASSRLRYTF,TGTGCCAGCAGTCGATTGAGGTACACCTTC,TRBV28,NA,NA,TRBJ1-2
CASRGSGGRPETQYF,TGTGCCAGTAGGGGTAGCGGGGGCCGACCAGAGACCCAGTACTTC,TRBV2,TRBD2,NA,TRBJ2-5
CATLRPSGTGEQFF,TGTGCCACCCTCCGGCCTAGCGGGACGGGTGAGCAGTTCTTC,TRBV6-5,TRBD2,NA,TRBJ2-1
CSASYPTGASYGYTF,TGCAGTGCTAGTTACCCCACAGGGGCGAGCTATGGCTACACCTTC,TRBV20-1,TRBD1,NA,TRBJ1-2
CSVRAGGETQYF,TGCAGCGTTCGAGCCGGGGGAGAGACCCAGTACTTC,TRBV29-1,NA,NA,TRBJ2-5
CASSIVSGRASRDTQYF,TGTGCCAGTAGTATAGTTAGCGGGAGGGCCTCGAGAGATACGCAGTATTTT,TRBV19,TRBD2,NA,TRBJ2-3
CASSMDRGNTEAFF,TGTGCCAGCAGCATGGACAGGGGGAACACTGAAGCTTTCTTT,TRBV11-1,TRBD1,NA,TRBJ1-1
CAWRGDRGYEQYF,TGTGCCTGGCGGGGGGACAGGGGCTACGAGCAGTACTTC,TRBV30,TRBD1,few,TRBJ2-7
CASSSLGAGGQPQHF,TGTGCCAGCAGCTCTTTGGGGGCAGGGGGTCAGCCCCAGCATTTT,TRBV7-2,TRBD1,few,TRBJ1-5
CASSRLAGTTDTQYF,TGTGCCAGCAGTAGACTAGCGGGAACCACAGATACGCAGTATTTT,TRBV14,TRBD2,few,TRBJ2-3
CATSDPRAGVDNTGELFF,TGTGCCACCAGTGATCCCCGCGCGGGGGTCGATAACACCGGGGAGCTGTTTTTT,TRBV24-1,TRBD2,NA,TRBJ2-2
CASSLGAGDEQYF,TGTGCCAGCTCACTGGGCGCAGGGGACGAGCAGTACTTC,TRBV18,NA,NA,TRBJ2-7
CASSFAGRVTEAFF,TGTGCCAGCAGCTTTGCAGGGAGGGTCACTGAAGCTTTCTTT,TRBV7-2,NA,NA,TRBJ1-1
CASSVASGRYEQYF,TGTGCCAGCAGCGTAGCTAGCGGGCGCTACGAGCAGTACTTC,TRBV9,TRBD2,NA,TRBJ2-7
CASSQDIGSEVQETQYF,TGCGCCAGCAGCCAAGATATCGGTAGCGAGGTTCAAGAGACCCAGTACTTC,TRBV4-1,NA,once,TRBJ2-5
CSGSSGGSTDTQYF,TGCAGCGGCTCTAGCGGGGGGAGCACAGATACGCAGTATTTT,TRBV29-1,TRBD2,NA,TRBJ2-3
CASRTSRTGGTGELFF,TGTGCCAGCAGAACCTCTCGGACAGGGGGCACCGGGGAGCTGTTTTTT,TRBV6-6,TRBD1,NA,TRBJ2-2
CSVGTPRGGGQGALYEQYF,TGCAGCGTTGGAACTCCCAGGGGGGGAGGACAGGGGGCTCTCTACGAGCAGTACTTC,TRBV29-1,TRBD1,once,TRBJ2-7
CASSRAGGTGAYEQYF,TGCGCCAGCAGCCGAGCCGGGGGGACAGGGGCCTACGAGCAGTACTTC,TRBV4-1,TRBD1,few,TRBJ2-7
CASSESGGGPIAKNIQYF,TGTGCCAGCAGTGAATCCGGGGGGGGCCCCATAGCCAAAAACATTCAGTACTTC,TRBV25-1,TRBD2,NA,TRBJ2-4
CASSRDSPSYEQYF,TGTGCCAGCAGCCGAGACAGCCCCTCCTACGAGCAGTACTTC,TRBV28,NA,NA,TRBJ2-7
CASRARGLSTDTQYF,TGTGCCAGCAGAGCGCGGGGGCTGAGCACAGATACGCAGTATTTT,TRBV6-5,NA,once,TRBJ2-3
CASSLSPGQGYIEAFF,TGTGCCAGCAGCTTATCACCGGGACAGGGGTATATAGAAGCTTTCTTT,TRBV7-2,TRBD1,NA,TRBJ1-1